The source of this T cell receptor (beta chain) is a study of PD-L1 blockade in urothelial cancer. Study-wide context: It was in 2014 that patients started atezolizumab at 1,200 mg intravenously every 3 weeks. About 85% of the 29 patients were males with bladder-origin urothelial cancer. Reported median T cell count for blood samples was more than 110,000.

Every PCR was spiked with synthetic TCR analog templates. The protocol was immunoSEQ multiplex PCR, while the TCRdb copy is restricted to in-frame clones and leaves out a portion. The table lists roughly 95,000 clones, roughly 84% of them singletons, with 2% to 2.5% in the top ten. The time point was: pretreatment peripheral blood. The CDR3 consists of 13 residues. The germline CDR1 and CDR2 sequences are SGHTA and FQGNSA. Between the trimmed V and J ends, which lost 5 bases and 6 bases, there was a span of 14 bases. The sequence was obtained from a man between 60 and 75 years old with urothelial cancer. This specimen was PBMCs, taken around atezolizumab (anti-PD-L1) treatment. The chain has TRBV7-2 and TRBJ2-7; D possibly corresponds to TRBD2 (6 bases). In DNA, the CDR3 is TGTGCCAGCAGCCAGGGCCTAGCGCTCGAGCAGTACTTC. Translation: CASSQGLALEQYF.